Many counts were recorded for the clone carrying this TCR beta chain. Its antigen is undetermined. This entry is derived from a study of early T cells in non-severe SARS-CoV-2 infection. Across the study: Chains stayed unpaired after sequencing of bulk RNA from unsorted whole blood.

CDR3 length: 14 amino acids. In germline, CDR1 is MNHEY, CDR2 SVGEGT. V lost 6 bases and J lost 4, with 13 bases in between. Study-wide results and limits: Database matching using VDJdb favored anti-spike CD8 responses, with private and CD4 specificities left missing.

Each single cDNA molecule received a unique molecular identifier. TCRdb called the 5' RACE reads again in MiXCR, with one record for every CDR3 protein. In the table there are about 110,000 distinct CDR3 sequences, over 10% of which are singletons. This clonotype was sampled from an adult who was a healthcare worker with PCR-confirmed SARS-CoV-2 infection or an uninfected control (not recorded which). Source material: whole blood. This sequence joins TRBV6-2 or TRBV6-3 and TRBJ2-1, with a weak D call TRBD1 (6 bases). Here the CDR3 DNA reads TGTGCCAGCAGCCAACTCACAGGGTACAATGAGCAGTTCTTC. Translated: CASSQLTGYNEQFF.